The 15 T cell receptor beta chains in this list originate from one sample, sequenced in a study of blood T cell repertoires in COVID-19. TCRdb keeps only in-frame clones here, not all; method: immunoSEQ multiplex PCR. The repertoire holds under 250,000 clones, with 80% as singletons. The specimen was peripheral blood. The receptors originated from a human donor in a cohort sampled during active COVID-19.

The J gene is TRBJ2-1, the V gene TRBV9; 9 positions agree with TRBD1. V shed 1 base and J 10 bases; nucleotides not matched to a gene: 6. Germline-derived CDR1 and CDR2 are SGDLS and YYNGEE. CDR3 length: 14 amino acids. In DNA form, the CDR3 reads TGTGCCAGCAGCGTAAGTGGACAGGGGATCGAGCAGTTCTTC. It translates to CASSVSGQGIEQFF. The entire variable domain, with the rest obtained from reference TRBV9 and TRBJ2-1, is as follows: DSGVTQTPKHLITATGQRVTLRCSPRSGDLSVYWYQQSLDQGLQFLIQYYNGEERAKGNILERFSAQQFPDLHSELNLSSLELGDSALYFCASSVSGQGIEQFFGPGTRLTVL.

The V call is TRBV2, the J call TRBJ1-1; D call uncertain. Trimming took 9 bases from V and 0 from J, leaving 20 bases between them. This CDR3 has 16 amino acids. In germline, CDR1 is SNHLY, CDR2 FYNNEI. The CDR3 DNA is TGTGCCAGTTATCGGGAGGAGCCCGGAATGAACACTGAAGCTTTCTTT. Translating gives CASYREEPGMNTEAFF.

The V call is TRBV28, the J call TRBJ1-1; D possibly corresponds to TRBD1 (5 bases). Trimming cost V 3 bases and J 0 bases, with 11 bases left between them. This CDR3 is 15 amino acids long. Germline-derived CDR1 and CDR2 are MDHEN and SYDVKM. This CDR3 is CASSFRGFVNTEAFF. The DNA for the CDR3 is TGTGCCAGCAGTTTCCGGGGGTTCGTGAACACTGAAGCTTTCTTT.

The chain is built from TRBV29-1 and TRBJ2-2; 9 bases line up with TRBD2. After removal of 6 bases from V and 2 bases from J, the junction contained 7 bases not matched to a gene. This CDR3 spans 15 amino acids. Germline values: CDR1 SQVTM, CDR2 ANQGSEA. The CDR3 sequence: CSVLPSGVNTGELFF. Here the CDR3 DNA reads TGCAGCGTCCTGCCTAGCGGGGTAAACACCGGGGAGCTGTTTTTT.

V and J are TRBV18 and TRBJ2-4, with 7 bases identical to TRBD1. Germline V gene sequence: CDR1 KGHSH, CDR2 LQKENI. This CDR3 is built from 15 residues. The junction had 10 bases not matched to a gene; V was cut back by 6 bases and J by 5 bases. CDR3 sequence: CASSPRTGPENIQYF. The CDR3 DNA reads TGTGCCAGCTCCCCAAGGACAGGCCCAGAAAACATTCAGTACTTC. Looking up the rest from reference TRBV18 and TRBJ2-4 gives the full variable domain: NAGVMQNPRHLVRRRGQEARLRCSPMKGHSHVYWYRQLPEEGLKFMVYLQKENIIDESGMPKERFSAEFPKEGPSILRIQQVVRGDSAAYFCASSPRTGPENIQYFGAGTRLSVL.

The gene calls are TRBV24-1 and TRBJ2-3, with D unresolved. Germline V gene lookup returns CDR1 KGHDR and CDR2 SFDVKD. CDR3 length: 15 amino acids. V lost 7 bases to trimming and J lost 1 base, with 14 bases between them. The CDR3 protein is CATRGSSDRTDTQYF. DNA of the CDR3: TGTGCCACCAGGGGCAGCTCAGACCGCACAGATACGCAGTATTTT.

The chain links TRBV6-5 to TRBJ1-2; a weak D match, TRBD1 (5 bases). Germline CDR1 and CDR2: MNHEY and SVGAGI. CDR3 length: 15 amino acids. Trimming took 2 bases from V and 2 from J, leaving 12 bases between them. CDR3 in amino acids: CASSYNQGYNYGYTF. In nucleotides, the CDR3 is TGTGCCAGCAGTTACAACCAGGGTTACAACTATGGCTACACCTTC.

The chain employs TRBV3-1 (or the pseudogene TRBV3-2) and TRBJ1-1, with D possibly matching TRBD1 (5 bases). Trimming removed 2 bases from V and 7 bases from J, with 17 bases in between. The germline V gene has CDR1 LGHDT and CDR2 YNNKEL (reference sequence). CDR3 length: 15 residues. CDR3: CASSQWGGSLGEAFF. The CDR3 bases are TGTGCCAGCAGCCAATGGGGGGGATCGTTGGGTGAAGCTTTCTTT.

This chain links TRBV28 with TRBJ2-3, with TRBD1 matching over 7 bases. V lost 1 base and J lost 0; bases outside the gene matches: 4. This CDR3 has 16 amino acids. Germline CDR1 reads MDHEN; CDR2 reads SYDVKM. The CDR3, as DNA: TGTGCCAGCAGTTTATCGGGGACAGCTAGCACAGATACGCAGTATTTT. Amino acid sequence: CASSLSGTASTDTQYF.

V and J are TRBV10-3 and TRBJ2-3; tentative D call: TRBD2 (6 bases). The germline V and J ends were trimmed by 6 bases and 10 bases, with 20 bases remaining between them. CDR1 ENHRY and CDR2 SYGVKD come from the germline V gene. This CDR3 is 14 amino acids long. CDR3 in DNA: TGTGCCATCAGCGGTGCCGGGGAGGACTTGGCGCAGTATTTT. This sequence encodes CAISGAGEDLAQYF.

This clone was picked up one time. The genes are TRBV2 and TRBJ2-2; D may be TRBD1 (5 bases). The CDR3 is made up of 16 amino acids. The V gene's germline CDR1 is SNHLY and CDR2 FYNNEI. Trimming stripped 2 bases from V and 3 bases from J, with 13 bases between. The CDR3 nucleotides read TGTGCCAGCAGTGAATCCCCAGGGATTTACACCGGGGAGCTGTTTTTT. This sequence encodes CASSESPGIYTGELFF.

This chain connects TRBV29-1 to TRBJ1-1; maybe TRBD1 (6 bases). V was clipped by 6 bases and J by 4 bases, with 21 bases between them. Germline V gives CDR1 SQVTM, CDR2 ANQGSEA. CDR3 length equals 15 residues. The CDR3 loop is CSVGPGPSRGTEAFF. The DNA for the CDR3 is TGCAGCGTGGGACCCGGGCCCAGCAGGGGCACTGAAGCTTTCTTT. The entire variable domain, with the rest obtained from reference TRBV29-1 and TRBJ1-1, is as follows: SAVISQKPSRDICQRGTSLTIQCQVDSQVTMMFWYRQQPGQSLTLIATANQGSEATYESGFVIDKFPISRPNLTFSTLTVSNMSPEDSSIYLCSVGPGPSRGTEAFFGQGTRLTVV.

The chain uses TRBV24-1 and TRBJ1-3; D ambiguous. The CDR3 covers 15 residues. In germline, CDR1 is KGHDR, CDR2 SFDVKD. V dropped 4 bases and J dropped 0 bases, with 9 bases sitting between them. This CDR3 is CATSDGLYSGNTIYF. For the CDR3, the DNA is TGTGCCACCAGTGACGGTCTCTACTCTGGAAACACCATATATTTT.

This clone was picked up a small number of times. The chain couples TRBV6-5 to TRBJ2-2; D possibly corresponds to TRBD2 (6 bases). CDR3 length: 14 residues. Trimming stripped 2 bases from V and 13 bases from J, with 17 bases between. Germline CDR1 is MNHEY and CDR2 is SVGAGI. The CDR3 bases are TGTGCCAGCAGTTACAATGGGGCCCGGGGGAGGCTGTTTTTT. It yields the protein CASSYNGARGRLFF.

The table lists this clone with a few counts. J is TRBJ1-6 and V is TRBV5-1, with D perhaps matching TRBD1 (6 bases). The CDR3 spans 14 residues. Germline V CDR1 and CDR2: SGHRS, YFSETQ. V shed 4 bases and J shed 5 bases, with 10 bases lying between them. The DNA for the CDR3 is TGCGCCAGCAGCCTCGGACAGAATAATTCACCCCTCCACTTT. Encoded protein: CASSLGQNNSPLHF.